This entry features one TCR beta chain sequence. This study enrolled people aged roughly 18 to 100 from about two dozen US geographic areas. The CDR3 totals 15 residues. The ends were cut back, 0 bases at V and 7 bases at J, with 15 bases in the middle. Germline V CDR1 and CDR2: LGHNA, YSLEER. These data originate in a study of blood T cell repertoires in COVID-19. Whole-study context: COVID-19 samples, acute and convalescent, were from the United States, Italy and Spain.

As handled by the study authors: Cell counts per sample came from amplifying reference gene primers. Profiled with immunoSEQ multiplex PCR; TCRdb holds only in-frame clones, not every one. V and J calls and clone size are copied from that table; D and trimming were computed from the DNA. The sample yields 200,000 to 300,000 clones, around 89% seen once. The sequenced sample was PBMCs or T cells enriched from blood (not recorded which). The chain carries TRBV4-3 and TRBJ1-1; possibly TRBD1 for D (5 bases). The clonotype comes from a woman in her forties with acute COVID-19. The CDR3 loop reads CASSQDPGGVSEAFF. The CDR3 DNA reads TGCGCCAGCAGCCAAGATCCGGGGGGGGTGAGTGAAGCTTTCTTT.